These 2 T cell receptor beta chains were all obtained from the same sample, sequenced in a study of T-cell reconstitution after alpha-beta-depleted transplantation in children. Unique molecular identifiers were used to barcode this TCRbeta library. TCRdb reprocessed the PCR reads with MiXCR, giving one entry per CDR3 protein. The table has 100,000 or so distinct CDR3 sequences, 7% to 8% seen once. Sequenced material: PBMCs, taken before TCRalphabeta/CD19-depleted stem cell transplant. Receptors were obtained from a boy between 2 and 10 years old with acute lymphoblastic leukemia, due to receive a stem cell transplant.

This clonotype occurred many times. This sequence joins TRBV20-1 and TRBJ1-4; 10 nucleotides agree with TRBD1. CDR1 is DFQATT, CDR2 SNEGSKA, per germline (reference sequence). This CDR3 contains 14 residues. V gave up 5 bases and J gave up 10 bases; unmatched junction bases: 10. CDR3 nucleotides: TGCAGTGCTGACCCCGGGACAGGGGAAGCAAAACTGTTTTTT. It translates to CSADPGTGEAKLFF.

The V call is TRBV20-1, the J call TRBJ1-5; tentative D call: TRBD1 (5 bases). The CDR3 has 15 residues. Trimming took 4 bases from V and 0 from J, leaving 13 bases between them. Per the germline V gene, CDR1 is DFQATT and CDR2 is SNEGSKA (reference sequence). The CDR3 region is CSATLWGNSNQPQHF. The CDR3 DNA follows: TGCAGTGCTACTCTTTGGGGGAATAGCAATCAGCCCCAGCATTTT.